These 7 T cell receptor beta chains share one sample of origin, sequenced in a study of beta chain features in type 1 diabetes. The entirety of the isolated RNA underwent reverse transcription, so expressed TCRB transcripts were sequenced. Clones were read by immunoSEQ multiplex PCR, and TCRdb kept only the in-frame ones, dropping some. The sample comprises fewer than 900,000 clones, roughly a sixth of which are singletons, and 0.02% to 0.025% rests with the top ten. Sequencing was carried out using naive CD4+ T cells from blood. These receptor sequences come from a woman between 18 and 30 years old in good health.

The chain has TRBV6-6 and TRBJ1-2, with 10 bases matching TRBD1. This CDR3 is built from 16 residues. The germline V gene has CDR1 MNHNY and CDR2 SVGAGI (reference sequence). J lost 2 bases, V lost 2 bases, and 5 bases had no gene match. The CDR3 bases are TGTGCCAGCAGTTACCCAGGACAGGGGGGAAACTATGGCTACACCTTC. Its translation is CASSYPGQGGNYGYTF.

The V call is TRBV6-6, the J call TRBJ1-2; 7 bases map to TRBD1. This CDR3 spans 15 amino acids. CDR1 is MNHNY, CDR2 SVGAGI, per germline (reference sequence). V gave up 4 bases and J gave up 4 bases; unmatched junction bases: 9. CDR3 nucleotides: TGTGCCAGCAGTTCGAGGACAGGAGAAGGCTATGGCTACACCTTC. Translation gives CASSSRTGEGYGYTF.

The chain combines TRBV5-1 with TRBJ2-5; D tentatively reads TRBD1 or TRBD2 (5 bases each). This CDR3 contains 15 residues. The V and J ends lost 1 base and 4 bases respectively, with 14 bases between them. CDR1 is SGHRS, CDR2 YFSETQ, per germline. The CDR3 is CASSLSGTFRETQYF. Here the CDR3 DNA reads TGCGCCAGCAGCTTGTCAGGGACCTTCAGAGAGACCCAGTACTTC.

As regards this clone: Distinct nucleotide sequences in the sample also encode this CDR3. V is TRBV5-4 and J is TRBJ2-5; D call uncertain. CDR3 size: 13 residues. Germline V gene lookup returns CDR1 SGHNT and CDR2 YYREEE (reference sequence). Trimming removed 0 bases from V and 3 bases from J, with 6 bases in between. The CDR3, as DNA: TGTGCCAGCAGCTTGGCGCTTGAAGAGACCCAGTACTTC. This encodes CASSLALEETQYF.

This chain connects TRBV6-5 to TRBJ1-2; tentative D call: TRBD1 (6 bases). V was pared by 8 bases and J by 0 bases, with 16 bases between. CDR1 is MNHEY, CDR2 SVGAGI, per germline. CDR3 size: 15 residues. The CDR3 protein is CASARGGQSNYGYTF. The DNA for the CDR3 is TGTGCCAGCGCAAGGGGAGGACAGTCTAACTATGGCTACACCTTC.

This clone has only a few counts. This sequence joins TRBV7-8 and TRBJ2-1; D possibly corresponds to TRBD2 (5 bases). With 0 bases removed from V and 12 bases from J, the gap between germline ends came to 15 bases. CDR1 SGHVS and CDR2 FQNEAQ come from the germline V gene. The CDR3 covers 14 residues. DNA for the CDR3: TGTGCCAGCAGCTTAGCCGGGGATTTTGAGGGGCAGTTCTTC. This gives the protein CASSLAGDFEGQFF.

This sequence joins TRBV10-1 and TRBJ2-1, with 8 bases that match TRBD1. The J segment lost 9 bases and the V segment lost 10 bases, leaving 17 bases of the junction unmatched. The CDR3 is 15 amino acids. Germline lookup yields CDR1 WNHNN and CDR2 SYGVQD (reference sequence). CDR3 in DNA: TGCGCCACCTCGCGCGACAGGGGTAAATACGGTGAGCAGTTCTTC. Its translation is CATSRDRGKYGEQFF.